The 19 T cell receptor beta chains presented below share a single source sample, sequenced in a study of immune heterogeneity within non-small cell lung tumors. CDR3 of TCR beta was amplified by multiplex PCR that used 32 V and 13 J primers. TCRdb analysed the multiplex PCR reads with MiXCR anew, one entry per CDR3 protein. In the table there are roughly 20,000 distinct CDR3 sequences, around 30% of which are singletons. As template, the study used bulk tumor genomic DNA at about 550 ng per sample. Several spatially distant biopsies were obtained per primary tumor intraoperatively. Before undergoing curative surgery, patients had newly diagnosed non-small cell lung cancer that was untreated. The sequenced sample was lung tumor tissue. The receptors were sampled from a man aged 35 to 55 with non-small cell lung cancer.

This CDR3 reads CSASPETRAFF. The DNA for the CDR3 is TGCAGTGCTAGCCCCGAGACTCGGGCTTTCTTT. The chain couples TRBV20-1 to TRBJ1-1, with unresolved D. Germline CDR1 and CDR2: DFQATT and SNEGSKA (reference sequence). Deletions cut 3 bases from V and 11 bases from J, with 13 bases between. The CDR3 spans 11 residues.

Concerning this clonotype: This may arise from a read error, as a much more abundant clone is one base away. Lacking the conserved final phenylalanine or tryptophan, this CDR3 likely reflects a read error. This sequence joins TRBV11-2 and TRBJ2-7; D unresolved. This CDR3 is built from 11 residues. The V and J ends lost 5 bases and 2 bases respectively, with 4 bases between them. CDR1 and CDR2 from the germline V gene are SGHAT and FQNNGV. This CDR3 is CASSLTYEQYL. CDR3 nucleotides: TGTGCCAGCAGCCTAACCTACGAGCAGTACCTC.

This clonotype was picked up one time. A much larger clone sits a single nucleotide away, making a read error possible. A read error is likely, as this CDR3 ends without the conserved phenylalanine or tryptophan. The chain recombines TRBV5-1 with TRBJ2-7, with 9 bases lining up with TRBD2. Per the germline V gene, CDR1 is SGHRS and CDR2 is YFSETQ. The V gene end was trimmed by 0 bases and the J gene end by 2 bases; junction bases not matched to a gene: 9. The CDR3 length is 17 residues. CDR3 DNA: TGCGCCAGCAGCTTGGGCCCCGTGACTAGCGGTACCTACGAGCAGTACCTC. Encoded protein: CASSLGPVTSGTYEQYL.

The rearrangement uses TRBV20-1 and TRBJ1-5; D is undetermined. The ends were cut back, 1 base at V and 6 bases at J, with 7 bases in the middle. CDR3 size: 12 residues. Germline V lookup: CDR1 DFQATT, CDR2 SNEGSKA (reference sequence). CDR3 in DNA: TGCAGTGCTAGAGTTAGTGGTCAGCCCCAGCATTTT. This codes for CSARVSGQPQHF.

This clonotype was counted many times. The chain links TRBV27 to TRBJ2-4; 8 bases line up with TRBD2. The ends lost 5 bases at V and 5 bases at J; junction bases unmatched: 20. The germline gives CDR1 MNHEY, CDR2 SMNVEV (reference sequence). The CDR3 sequence is 19 residues long. CDR3 bases: TGTGCCAGCAGTACACGCGCTACCCAAAGCGGGAGTGGCGAAAACATTCAGTACTTC. Protein: CASSTRATQSGSGENIQYF.

As to this clonotype: One junction end disagrees with the germline gene, perhaps due to a read error. This rearrangement joins TRBV4-2 to TRBJ2-2, with 8 bases matching TRBD2. Germline CDR1 LGHNA, CDR2 YNFKEQ. The CDR3 runs to 16 residues. CDR3 nucleotides: TGTACCAGCAGCCAAGTACAGGGACTAGGCACCGGGGAGCTGTTTTTT. Translating it yields CTSSQVQGLGTGELFF.

The chain employs TRBV7-3 and TRBJ2-7, with D perhaps matching TRBD2 (6 bases). The V end lost 1 base, the J end lost 4 bases, and 14 bases lay between the germline ends. Looked up from germline, CDR1 is SGHTA and CDR2 is FQGTGA. The CDR3 consists of 15 residues. The CDR3 spells CASSLNSAGPYEQYF. The CDR3 DNA follows: TGTGCCAGCAGCTTAAATAGCGCGGGGCCATACGAGCAGTACTTC. Variable domain in full (rest from reference TRBV7-3 and TRBJ2-7): GAGVSQTPSNKVTEKGKYVELRCDPISGHTALYWYRQSLGQGPEFLIYFQGTGAADDSGLPNDRFFAVRPEGSVSTLKIQRTERGDSAVYLCASSLNSAGPYEQYFGPGTRLTVT.

This clonotype was seen at least ten times. The chain recombines TRBV27 with TRBJ2-3, with D possibly being TRBD1 (5 bases). The CDR3 loop spans 15 amino acids. Looked up from germline, CDR1 is MNHEY and CDR2 is SMNVEV (reference sequence). V gave up 1 base and J gave up 4 bases, with 12 bases separating them. The CDR3 reads CASSLYSRVSDTQYF. CDR3 coding DNA: TGTGCCAGCAGTTTATATTCCAGGGTGTCAGATACGCAGTATTTT.

In its sample, this clonotype was seen a few times. V and J are TRBV7-8 and TRBJ1-6; 7 bases agree with TRBD1. V dropped 0 bases and J dropped 0; count of bases not matched to a gene: 5. The CDR3 runs 18 residues. Germline CDR1 and CDR2: SGHVS and FQNEAQ. CDR3 bases: TGTGCCAGCAGCTTAGCGGGACAGAGTAGCTCCTATAATTCACCCCTCCACTTT. It encodes CASSLAGQSSSYNSPLHF.

V usage is TRBV6-2 or TRBV6-3 and J usage is TRBJ2-1; a weak D match, TRBD2 (5 bases). The CDR3 is 14 residues long. Germline CDR1 reads MNHEY; CDR2 reads SVGEGT. Trimming left V 0 bases short and J 6 bases short, with 9 bases between. In nucleotides, the CDR3 is TGTGCCAGCAGTTACTCCCAGAGGGCCAATGAGCAGTTCTTC. It encodes CASSYSQRANEQFF.

The V call is TRBV5-1, the J call TRBJ1-2; D not resolved. V lost 2 bases to trimming and J lost 0 bases, with 8 bases between them. The CDR3 loop spans 14 amino acids. Germline CDR1 and CDR2: SGHRS and YFSETQ. CDR3 sequence reads: CASSFRIANYGYTF. The CDR3 DNA reads as TGCGCCAGCAGCTTCAGGATAGCTAACTATGGCTACACCTTC.

The chain joins TRBV4-2 to TRBJ1-2; the match to TRBD1 covers 9 bases. CDR1 LGHNA and CDR2 YNFKEQ come from the germline V gene. With 1 base clipped from V and 7 bases from J, the junction kept 4 bases outside the gene matches. The CDR3 has 14 residues. The CDR3 loop is CASSQAQGAAGYTF. CDR3 in DNA: TGTGCCAGCAGCCAAGCACAGGGGGCGGCTGGCTACACCTTC.

Of note for this clonotype: The CDR3 does not end in the conserved phenylalanine or tryptophan, so this is likely a read error. V usage is TRBV12-3 or TRBV12-4 and J usage is TRBJ2-5; 11 bases line up with TRBD1. The CDR3 covers 16 residues. The V segment lost 3 bases and the J segment 4 bases; nucleotides outside the gene matches: 7. CDR3 DNA sequence: TGTGCCAGCAGTTTCGTGTGGACAGGGGGCGGAGAGACCCAGTACTTA. Its translation: CASSFVWTGGGETQYL.

The chain uses TRBV11-3 and TRBJ2-3; 9 positions agree with TRBD2. Germline CDR1 is SGHNT and CDR2 is YENEEA. The V and J ends lost 2 bases and 2 bases, in that order; junction bases with no gene match: 5. There are 16 residues in the CDR3. CDR3 region: CASSLLSGSPTDTQYF. CDR3 DNA: TGTGCCAGCAGCTTACTTAGCGGGAGTCCCACAGATACGCAGTATTTT.

The table lists this clonotype with many counts. V usage is TRBV15 and J usage is TRBJ1-2; D is perhaps TRBD1 (6 bases). V was trimmed by 1 base and J by 8 bases, leaving 14 bases between them. Germline CDR1 reads LNHNV; CDR2 reads YYDKDF (reference sequence). The CDR3 loop spans 14 amino acids. This CDR3 is CATSRGMGDTGYTF. As DNA, the CDR3 is TGTGCCACCAGCAGAGGGATGGGGGACACCGGCTACACCTTC.

In its sample, this clonotype was seen many times. This chain uses TRBV10-3 with TRBJ2-7; 9 nucleotides align to TRBD2. The trim removed 3 bases at V and 5 bases at J, leaving 5 bases unmatched. CDR3 length: 14 residues. The V gene's germline CDR1 is ENHRY and CDR2 SYGVKD. Written as DNA, the CDR3 is TGTGCCATCAGTGATGCAGCGGGAGGCCACGAGCAGTACTTC. This encodes CAISDAAGGHEQYF.

The chain couples TRBV6-1 to TRBJ1-3, with 8 bases fitting TRBD1. This CDR3 has 16 residues. Germline-derived CDR1 and CDR2 are MNHNS and SASEGT. Trimming at V came to 6 bases and at J to 0 bases, leaving 7 bases not matched to a gene. CDR3 bases: TGTGCCAGCAGGGAGGGACAGGCCGTCTCTGGAAACACCATATATTTT. This codes for CASREGQAVSGNTIYF.

For the CDR3, the DNA is TGTGCCAGCAGAGAACGGACTCCTTCGGGTGAAGCTTTCTTT. This encodes CASRERTPSGEAFF. V and J are TRBV5-5 and TRBJ1-1; D gene unclear. Germline CDR1 SGHKS, CDR2 YYEKEE (reference sequence). The CDR3 has 14 residues. V was cut by 5 bases and J by 7 bases, with 18 bases left in between.

This clonotype has a handful of counts. The chain joins TRBV12-3 or TRBV12-4 to TRBJ1-1; 8 nucleotides line up with TRBD1. The length of the CDR3 is 12 residues. The junction had 1 base not matched to a gene; V was cut back by 2 bases and J by 8 bases. The CDR3, as DNA: TGTGCCAGCAGTTTATGGGACAGGGAAGCTTTCTTT. It specifies CASSLWDREAFF.